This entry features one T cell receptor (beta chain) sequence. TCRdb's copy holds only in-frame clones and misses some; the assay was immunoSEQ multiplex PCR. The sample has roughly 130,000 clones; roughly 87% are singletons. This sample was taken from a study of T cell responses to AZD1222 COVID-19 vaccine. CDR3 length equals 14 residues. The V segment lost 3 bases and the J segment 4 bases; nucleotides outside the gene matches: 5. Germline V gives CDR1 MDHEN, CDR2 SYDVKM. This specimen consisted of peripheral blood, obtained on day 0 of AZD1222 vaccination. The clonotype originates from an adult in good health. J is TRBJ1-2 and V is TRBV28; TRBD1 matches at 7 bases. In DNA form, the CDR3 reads TGTGCCAGCAGTTTGCCAGGGGGGATCTATGGCTACACCTTC. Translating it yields CASSLPGGIYGYTF.